The present T cell receptor (beta chain) was sequenced within a study of regulatory T cells in long-lasting Graves disease. Study findings and constraints: The number of shared public clonotypes was higher in persistent patients (more than 2,500) than new patients (966).

Unmatched junction bases numbered 4, after V lost 5 bases and J lost 1 base. CDR3 length: 16 residues. Germline V gives CDR1 SGHNT, CDR2 YENEEA. As for time point: newly diagnosed GD, antithyroid drugs for less than 3 months. TCR sequences were obtained from RNA taken from PBMCs. Library construction for TCR beta used iRepertoire HTBI primers and Arm-PCR of CDR3 regions. In TCRdb, the multiplex PCR reads were re-called with MiXCR into one record per CDR3 protein. The data show 350,000 to 550,000 distinct CDR3 sequences, more than 12% seen once. In the case of this clonotype: What it binds is not known.

The sample was also reused in another study, on T cells in Graves' hyperthyroidism and ophthalmopathy.

The V and J genes are TRBV11-3 and TRBJ2-3, with TRBD2 matching over 12 bases. The clonotype was recovered from a woman aged 25 to 45 with Graves disease. Sample: peripheral blood mononuclear cells (PBMCs), taken at new diagnosis, from a patient treated with antithyroid drugs. The CDR3 sequence is CASSRRLAGGTDTQYF. The DNA of the CDR3 is TGTGCCAGCAGCAGACGACTAGCGGGAGGCACAGATACGCAGTATTTT.